Listed below are T cell receptor beta chains from one sample, sequenced in a study of OX40 agonist ivuxolimab in advanced cancers. Clones were read by immunoSEQ multiplex PCR, and TCRdb kept only the in-frame ones, dropping some. The repertoire holds tens of thousands of clones, with 82% as singletons. The input for sequencing was CD4+ or CD8+ T cells sorted from blood, taken in a trial of the OX40 agonist ivuxolimab. All receptors come from an adult with an advanced solid tumor such as melanoma, head and neck, liver or kidney cancer. Each CDR3 is given with its conserved first and last residue. D genes are given only for firm matches. Part of the rows lack a size; the others show once, few, many or a class for expanded clones.

12 TRBJ1-1 . . TRBV27 CASIGTASKAFF TGTGCCAGCATAGGGACCGCCTCTAAAGCTTTCTTT
14 TRBJ1-5 . . TRBV6-5 CASSYGTDNQPQHF TGTGCCAGCAGTTACGGGACCGATAATCAGCCCCAGCATTTT
16 TRBJ2-5 few TRBD1 TRBV2 CASSGVGQGRGKTQYF TGTGCCAGCAGTGGAGTGGGACAGGGACGGGGCAAGACCCAGTACTTC
12 TRBJ1-1 . . TRBV2 CASNLYRVEAFF TGTGCCAGCAATCTGTACAGGGTAGAAGCTTTCTTT
11 TRBJ1-3 . . TRBV30 CAWNSGNTIYF TGTGCCTGGAACTCGGGAAACACCATATATTTT
15 TRBJ1-1 . . TRBV4-1 CASSPYKAGNTEAFF TGCGCCAGCAGCCCATATAAGGCGGGGAACACTGAAGCTTTCTTT
14 TRBJ2-2 . . TRBV30 CAWSVIPRGGELFF TGTGCCTGGAGTGTAATCCCCCGCGGCGGGGAGCTGTTTTTT
14 TRBJ1-1 . . TRBV2 CASSGQGLNTEAFF TGTGCCAGCAGTGGGCAGGGGCTTAACACTGAAGCTTTCTTT
18 TRBJ1-2 . . TRBV18 CASSPEKADTTRHYGYTF TGTGCCAGCTCACCAGAGAAGGCAGACACGACCCGCCACTATGGCTACACCTTC
16 TRBJ2-5 . TRBD2 TRBV5-1 CASSSGWGGTQETQYF TGCGCCAGCAGCTCTGGGTGGGGGGGAACTCAAGAGACCCAGTACTTC
16 TRBJ1-2 . . TRBV7-9 CASSLAGTQTNYGYTF TGTGCCAGCAGCTTAGCCGGGACACAAACTAACTATGGCTACACCTTC
12 TRBJ1-1 once . TRBV7-2 CASSFADTEAFF TGTGCCAGCAGCTTCGCGGACACTGAAGCTTTCTTT
15 TRBJ1-1 . . TRBV7-2 CASSLDGRVESEAFF TGTGCCAGCAGCTTAGACGGCAGGGTTGAGAGTGAAGCTTTCTTT
15 TRBJ2-5 . TRBD2 TRBV5-1 CASSRDYRYQETQYF TGCGCCAGCAGCCGGGACTACCGGTACCAAGAGACCCAGTACTTC
14 TRBJ1-1 . . TRBV25-1 CASSDPGLNTEAFF TGTGCCAGCAGTGATCCCGGCCTGAACACTGAAGCTTTCTTT